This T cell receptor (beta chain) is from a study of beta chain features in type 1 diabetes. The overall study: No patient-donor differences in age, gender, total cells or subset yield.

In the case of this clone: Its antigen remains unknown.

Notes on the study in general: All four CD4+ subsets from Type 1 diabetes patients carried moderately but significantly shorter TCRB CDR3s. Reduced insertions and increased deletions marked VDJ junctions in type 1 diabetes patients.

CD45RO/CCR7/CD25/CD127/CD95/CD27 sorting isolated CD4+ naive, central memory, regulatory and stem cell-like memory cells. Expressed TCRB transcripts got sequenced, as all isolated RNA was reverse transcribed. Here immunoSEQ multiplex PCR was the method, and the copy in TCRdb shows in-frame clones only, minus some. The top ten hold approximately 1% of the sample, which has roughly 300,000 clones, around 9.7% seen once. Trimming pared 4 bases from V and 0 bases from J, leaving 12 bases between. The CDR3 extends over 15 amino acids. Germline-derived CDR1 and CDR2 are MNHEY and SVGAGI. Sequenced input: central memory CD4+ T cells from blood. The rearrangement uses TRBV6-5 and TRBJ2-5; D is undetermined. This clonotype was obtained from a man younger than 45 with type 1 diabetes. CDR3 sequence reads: CASSLGGDHQETQYF. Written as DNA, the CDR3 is TGTGCCAGCAGTTTAGGCGGAGACCACCAAGAGACCCAGTACTTC.